These 8 T cell receptor beta chains originate from one sample sequenced in a study of radiotherapy plus CTLA-4 blockade in lung cancer. Sequenced by immunoSEQ multiplex PCR; TCRdb stores in-frame clones only, minus some. The sample has roughly 50,000 clones, about 88% seen once. The material sequenced was peripheral blood, taken from a patient treated with radiotherapy plus ipilimumab. The receptors derive from a human donor with non-small cell lung cancer whose response to radiotherapy plus ipilimumab could not be evaluated.

This clone was counted between two and nine times. The genes are TRBV2 and TRBJ2-2; D gene uncertain. The CDR3 contains 14 residues. Germline V gene sequence: CDR1 SNHLY, CDR2 FYNNEI. V lost 1 base, J lost 4 bases, and 7 bases lay in between. CDR3: CASSEDTITGELFF. The CDR3 coding sequence is TGTGCCAGCAGTGAAGACACAATCACCGGGGAGCTGTTTTTT.

V usage is TRBV5-6 and J usage is TRBJ2-7; the D gene is possibly TRBD1 (5 bases). The CDR3 runs to 12 residues. With 7 bases removed from V and 3 bases from J, the gap between germline ends came to 11 bases. Germline CDR1 reads SGHDT; CDR2 reads YYEEEE. The chain's CDR3 is CASDRGDYEQYF. The CDR3 DNA is TGTGCCAGCGATAGGGGCGACTACGAGCAGTACTTC. The entire variable domain, with the rest obtained from reference TRBV5-6 and TRBJ2-7, is as follows: DAGVTQSPTHLIKTRGQQVTLRCSPKSGHDTVSWYQQALGQGPQFIFQYYEEEERQRGNFPDRFSGHQFPNYSSELNVNALLLGDSALYLCASDRGDYEQYFGPGTRLTVT.

The CDR3 DNA reads as TGTGCCAGCAGCAAAGGCTCGGACAGGGCAGAGACCCAGTACTTC. Its protein is CASSKGSDRAETQYF. The chain is built from TRBV5-4 and TRBJ2-5; 8 positions match TRBD1. Germline loops: CDR1 SGHNT, CDR2 YYREEE (reference sequence). The CDR3 is made up of 15 amino acids. V was pared by 4 bases and J by 4 bases, with 9 bases of the junction left unmatched.

The chain has TRBV11-2 and TRBJ2-5; TRBD1 might be the D (6 bases). Trimming left V 7 bases short and J 1 base short, with 13 bases between. CDR3 length: 14 residues. Germline V gene sequence: CDR1 SGHAT, CDR2 FQNNGV. This CDR3 reads CASTTGTLQETQYF. DNA for the CDR3: TGTGCCAGCACCACCGGGACACTCCAAGAGACCCAGTACTTC.

The V and J genes are TRBV27 and TRBJ2-7; the D gene is possibly TRBD2 (6 bases). The CDR3 runs 11 residues. Germline CDR1 is MNHEY and CDR2 is SMNVEV (reference sequence). V lost 4 bases and J 7 bases, leaving 8 bases between the germline ends. The chain's CDR3 is CASSYGGEQYF. Here the CDR3 DNA reads TGTGCCAGCAGTTACGGAGGGGAGCAGTACTTC.

The gene calls are TRBV5-6 and TRBJ2-5; TRBD1 might be the D (5 bases). CDR1 and CDR2 from the germline V gene are SGHDT and YYEEEE. The CDR3 is 13 residues long. Deletions cut 3 bases from V and 0 bases from J, with 6 bases between. The CDR3 DNA follows: TGTGCCAGCAGCTCAGGGTACCAAGAGACCCAGTACTTC. Encoded protein: CASSSGYQETQYF.

The chain recombines TRBV28 with TRBJ2-4; TRBD2 might be the D (6 bases). This CDR3 is built from 13 residues. Per germline, CDR1 MDHEN and CDR2 SYDVKM. V was clipped by 3 bases and J by 6 bases, with 9 bases between them. The DNA of the CDR3 is TGTGCCAGCAGTTTGGGGGGAGTAAACATTCAGTACTTC. It codes for CASSLGGVNIQYF. Full variable domain (missing parts from reference TRBV28 and TRBJ2-4): DVKVTQSSRYLVKRTGEKVFLECVQDMDHENMFWYRQDPGLGLRLIYFSYDVKMKEKGDIPEGYSVSREKKERFSLILESASTNQTSMYLCASSLGGVNIQYFGAGTRLSVL.

The chain couples TRBV6-1 to TRBJ1-1; 7 bases map to TRBD1. V trimming: 2 bases; J trimming: 10 bases; junction bases outside the gene matches: 7. The CDR3 contains 13 residues. Germline CDR1 and CDR2: MNHNS and SASEGT. The CDR3 reads CASSESPAGGAFF. CDR3 nucleotide sequence: TGTGCCAGCAGTGAAAGTCCGGCAGGGGGAGCTTTCTTT.